The 28 T cell receptor beta chains listed next were all sequenced from one sample in a study of cytomegalovirus exposure and HLA in healthy donors. With 60 Vbeta and 13 Jbeta primers, the PCR was carried out. Produced via immunoSEQ multiplex PCR; TCRdb's table is partial and in-frame only. Of around 190,000 clones in the sample, roughly 77% are singletons; the top ten hold about 4.6%. Material: PBMCs. These receptors all stem from a man aged 30 to 45 in good health and CMV-seropositive.

The rearrangement uses TRBV5-1 and TRBJ2-7; D is perhaps TRBD1 (5 bases). Germline-derived CDR1 and CDR2 are SGHRS and YFSETQ. CDR3 length: 15 amino acids. V was pared by 0 bases and J by 1 base, with 11 bases between. In DNA, the CDR3 is TGCGCCAGCAGCTTGGTGTCAGGGTCGTCCTACGAGCAGTACTTC. It specifies CASSLVSGSSYEQYF.

The chain links TRBV4-3 to TRBJ2-7; 8 positions agree with TRBD1. This CDR3 has 16 amino acids. The V and J ends lost 5 bases and 1 base, in that order; junction bases with no gene match: 10. The germline CDR1 and CDR2 sequences are LGHNA and YSLEER. The CDR3 reads CASSRERQGLSYEQYF. The CDR3 bases are TGCGCCAGCAGCAGGGAAAGACAGGGGCTGTCCTACGAGCAGTACTTC.

The chain has TRBV5-4 and TRBJ2-1; TRBD2 matches 8 bases. The junction had 15 bases not matched to a gene; V was cut back by 4 bases and J by 6 bases. Germline V gene data show CDR1 as SGHNT and CDR2 as YYREEE (reference sequence). This CDR3 spans 17 amino acids. For the CDR3, the DNA is TGTGCCAGCAGCCGGGGACGGCTCCAAAGCGGGAGCAATGAGCAGTTCTTC. This gives the protein CASSRGRLQSGSNEQFF. Together with reference TRBV5-4 and TRBJ2-1, the CDR3 gives the full variable domain: ETGVTQSPTHLIKTRGQQVTLRCSSQSGHNTVSWYQQALGQGPQFIFQYYREEENGRGNFPPRFSGLQFPNYSSELNVNALELDDSALYLCASSRGRLQSGSNEQFFGPGTRLTVL.

This clone was picked up a small number of times. The chain joins TRBV4-3 to TRBJ2-1, with 9 bases identical to TRBD1. Germline V gene lookup returns CDR1 LGHNA and CDR2 YSLEER. The J segment lost 8 bases and the V segment lost 3 bases, leaving 17 bases of the junction unmatched. This CDR3 contains 18 residues. CDR3 in DNA: TGCGCCAGCAGCCACTCAAGTTACGGACAGGGGATAGTGGATGAGCAGTTCTTC. Its protein product is CASSHSSYGQGIVDEQFF.

The chain links TRBV6-5 to TRBJ1-3, with D unclear. This CDR3 region has 13 residues. Per the germline V gene, CDR1 is MNHEY and CDR2 is SVGAGI. V dropped 6 bases and J dropped 0 bases, with 6 bases sitting between them. CDR3 bases: TGTGCCAGCAGAGAAGCCTCTGGAAACACCATATATTTT. Amino acid sequence: CASREASGNTIYF.

The J gene is TRBJ1-1, the V gene TRBV29-1; possible D gene TRBD1, 5 bases. Germline CDR1 is SQVTM and CDR2 is ANQGSEA. The ends were cut back, 4 bases at V and 2 bases at J, with 14 bases in the middle. The CDR3 consists of 14 residues. CDR3 loop: CSVADDSRNTEAFF. CDR3 bases: TGCAGCGTTGCCGATGACAGCCGTAACACTGAAGCTTTCTTT.

The table lists this clone with a count of one. This rearrangement joins TRBV6-5 to TRBJ1-6, with TRBD1 identical over 9 bases. V lost 2 bases to trimming and J lost 9 bases; unmatched junction nucleotides: 2. This CDR3 spans 14 amino acids. CDR1 and CDR2 from the germline V gene are MNHEY and SVGAGI. The CDR3 is CASSYEGQGSPLHF. CDR3 nucleotides: TGTGCCAGCAGTTACGAGGGACAGGGTTCACCCCTCCACTTT.

The chain carries TRBV6-5 and TRBJ1-5; 9 bases match TRBD1. The CDR3 contains 14 residues. The germline CDR1 and CDR2 sequences are MNHEY and SVGAGI. J was trimmed by 7 bases and V by 2 bases; bases with no gene match: 3. The CDR3 loop is CASSYAGQGQPQHF. CDR3 coding DNA: TGTGCCAGCAGTTACGCGGGACAGGGCCAGCCCCAGCATTTT.

The rearrangement joins TRBV27 to TRBJ1-2; D is uncertain. Per the germline V gene, CDR1 is MNHEY and CDR2 is SMNVEV (reference sequence). V was shortened by 3 bases and J by 8 bases, with 10 bases between the two germline ends. The CDR3 contains 12 residues. This chain's CDR3 is CASSFHGSGYTF. The CDR3 nucleotides read TGTGCCAGCAGTTTCCACGGGAGCGGCTACACCTTC.

This clone has only one observation. The chain has TRBV7-2 and TRBJ1-6; 9 bases line up with TRBD1. Germline V gene data show CDR1 as SGHTA and CDR2 as FQGNSA. The CDR3 totals 15 residues. V trimming: 3 bases; J trimming: 9 bases; junction bases outside the gene matches: 6. CDR3 sequence reads: CASSLGQGGRSPLHF. CDR3 nucleotide sequence: TGTGCCAGCAGCTTGGGACAGGGAGGGCGTTCACCCCTCCACTTT.

This clone was seen a handful of times. This chain uses TRBV4-2 with TRBJ2-7; the match to TRBD1 covers 7 bases. The junction had 9 bases not matched to a gene; V was cut back by 4 bases and J by 3 bases. The length of the CDR3 is 15 residues. From germline, CDR1 is LGHNA and CDR2 YNFKEQ. The DNA for the CDR3 is TGTGCCAGCAGCCCCACCGGGACAGCGGACTACGAGCAGTACTTC. This gives the protein CASSPTGTADYEQYF.

The V call is TRBV30, the J call TRBJ2-5, with D perhaps TRBD1 (5 bases). The CDR3 is 13 amino acids. V was trimmed by 6 bases and J by 4 bases, leaving 15 bases between them. The V gene's germline CDR1 is GTSNPN and CDR2 SVGIG (reference sequence). The CDR3 nucleotides read TGTGCCTGCATTCCAGGGAACCGAGAGACCCAGTACTTC. This sequence encodes CACIPGNRETQYF.

For the CDR3, the DNA is TGTGCCATCAGTGCGGACGGGACTAGCGGGCCCGAGCAGTTCTTC. Translation gives CAISADGTSGPEQFF. The chain combines TRBV10-3 with TRBJ2-1, with 12 bases lining up with TRBD2. Trimming removed 4 bases from V and 10 bases from J; junction bases left unmatched: 8. Looked up from germline, CDR1 is ENHRY and CDR2 is SYGVKD. This CDR3 has 15 amino acids.

The CDR3, as DNA: TGTGCCAGCAGCTTAGGTGGGGGGGGCGGAGAGACCCAGTACTTC. It translates to CASSLGGGGGETQYF. This chain uses TRBV7-9 with TRBJ2-5, with D possibly being TRBD2 (7 bases). Trimming pared 1 base from V and 4 bases from J, leaving 13 bases between. Germline V gene lookup returns CDR1 SEHNR and CDR2 FQNEAQ (reference sequence). The CDR3 loop spans 15 amino acids.

V and J are TRBV9 and TRBJ1-5; 9 bases align to TRBD1. Unmatched junction bases numbered 11, after V lost 6 bases and J lost 4 bases. From germline, CDR1 is SGDLS and CDR2 YYNGEE. This CDR3 is built from 16 residues. CDR3 residues: CASILDRGGRNQPQHF. CDR3 DNA: TGTGCCAGCATCCTAGACAGGGGGGGAAGAAATCAGCCCCAGCATTTT. The whole variable domain, filled in from reference TRBV9 and TRBJ1-5, reads DSGVTQTPKHLITATGQRVTLRCSPRSGDLSVYWYQQSLDQGLQFLIQYYNGEERAKGNILERFSAQQFPDLHSELNLSSLELGDSALYFCASILDRGGRNQPQHFGDGTRLSIL.

The chain links TRBV5-6 to TRBJ2-7, with D possibly matching TRBD1 (6 bases). CDR1 SGHDT and CDR2 YYEEEE come from the germline V gene. V shed 7 bases and J shed 3 bases, with 14 bases lying between them. The CDR3 covers 13 residues. Written as DNA, the CDR3 is TGTGCCAGCGCCCCGCAGGGGAACTACGAGCAGTACTTC. This gives the protein CASAPQGNYEQYF.

The genes are TRBV18 and TRBJ2-4; 7 bases map to TRBD2. The CDR3 runs to 15 residues. V shed 3 bases, J shed 6 bases, and the junction held 8 bases outside the gene matches. Germline CDR1 KGHSH, CDR2 LQKENI. CDR3 DNA: TGTGCCAGCTCACCTTCTGGTGGGGGGGGAAACATTCAGTACTTC. Translation gives CASSPSGGGGNIQYF. Supplemented by reference TRBV18 and TRBJ2-4, the full variable domain reads NAGVMQNPRHLVRRRGQEARLRCSPMKGHSHVYWYRQLPEEGLKFMVYLQKENIIDESGMPKERFSAEFPKEGPSILRIQQVVRGDSAAYFCASSPSGGGGNIQYFGAGTRLSVL.

This clone was seen once. The chain has TRBV21-1 and TRBJ2-7; no check of the table's D call, TRBD2, against the DNA was made. TRBV21-1 is a documented pseudogene. The CDR3 is 15 residues long. The DNA of the CDR3 is TGTGCCAGCAGCAACCGCACGGGGGAAACTTGGGAGCAGTACTTC. Its protein is CASSNRTGETWEQYF.

This clone was counted a few times. The chain links TRBV5-4 to TRBJ2-7; unclear D gene. This CDR3 comprises 11 residues. Germline CDR1 reads SGHNT; CDR2 reads YYREEE (reference sequence). V was trimmed by 2 bases and J by 4 bases, leaving 4 bases between them. The CDR3 spells CASSLQYEQYF. CDR3 coding DNA: TGTGCCAGCAGCTTACAGTACGAGCAGTACTTC.

This clone was found a few times. CDR3 bases: TGTGCCAGCAGCTCGAGCTTCACCTTTGCGGGAGGTAGAAATGAGCAGTTCTTC. Amino acids: CASSSSFTFAGGRNEQFF. The chain is built from TRBV7-8 and TRBJ2-1; 8 bases map to TRBD2. The CDR3 is made up of 18 amino acids. With 4 bases clipped from V and 7 bases from J, the junction kept 18 bases outside the gene matches. The germline V gene has CDR1 SGHVS and CDR2 FQNEAQ.

This clone was found a few times. The chain is built from TRBV4-1 and TRBJ1-6; no clear D. V lost 0 bases and J 0 bases, leaving 12 bases between the germline ends. This CDR3 spans 18 amino acids. The germline gives CDR1 MGHRA, CDR2 YSYEKL. CDR3 nucleotides: TGCGCCAGCAGCCAAGATGGTGGAAGGAGCTCCTATAATTCACCCCTCCACTTT. It yields the protein CASSQDGGRSSYNSPLHF.

The chain employs TRBV27 and TRBJ2-5, with 7 bases fitting TRBD2. The junction had 11 bases not matched to a gene; V was cut back by 5 bases and J by 5 bases. The CDR3 loop spans 15 amino acids. Germline CDR1 reads MNHEY; CDR2 reads SMNVEV (reference sequence). The CDR3 sequence: CASSGRGAGEETQYF. In nucleotides, the CDR3 is TGTGCCAGCAGTGGACGCGGGGCGGGGGAGGAGACCCAGTACTTC.

The V call is TRBV6-1, the J call TRBJ2-7, with 15 bases aligning to TRBD2. CDR1 and CDR2 from the germline V gene are MNHNS and SASEGT. The CDR3 extends over 13 amino acids. V lost 7 bases and J lost 12; bases outside the gene matches: 7. CDR3 in amino acids: CASTPGLAGGAYF. The CDR3 DNA sequence: TGTGCCAGCACTCCGGGACTAGCGGGGGGCGCGTACTTC.

In its sample, this clone was seen a few times. This chain uses TRBV30 with TRBJ2-3, with 13 positions matching TRBD2. This CDR3 is built from 15 residues. Germline CDR1 reads GTSNPN; CDR2 reads SVGIG (reference sequence). The junction had 14 bases not matched to a gene; V was cut back by 6 bases and J by 11 bases. Here the CDR3 reads CACPTGTSGNGVQYF. As DNA, the CDR3 is TGTGCCTGTCCTACCGGGACTAGCGGGAACGGTGTGCAGTATTTT.

The genes are TRBV18 and TRBJ2-5; TRBD1 aligns across 9 bases. Trimming removed 3 bases from V and 0 bases from J; junction bases left unmatched: 8. The CDR3 loop spans 17 amino acids. In germline, CDR1 is KGHSH, CDR2 LQKENI. CDR3 sequence (DNA): TGTGCCAGCTCACCCGGACAGGGGCGAGGGGACCAAGAGACCCAGTACTTC. Translation: CASSPGQGRGDQETQYF.

The chain has TRBV5-1 and TRBJ2-6; 9 bases match TRBD1. This CDR3 has 17 residues. Per the germline V gene, CDR1 is SGHRS and CDR2 is YFSETQ. J was trimmed by 2 bases and V by 2 bases; bases with no gene match: 5. CDR3 in amino acids: CASSLWTGVAGANVLTF. CDR3 in DNA: TGCGCCAGCAGCTTATGGACAGGGGTTGCTGGGGCCAACGTCCTGACTTTC.

This clone was seen more than once but under ten times. The chain employs TRBV18 and TRBJ1-6, with D unclear. The CDR3 spans 16 residues. V gave up 2 bases and J gave up 5 bases, with 13 bases separating them. Germline V gene data show CDR1 as KGHSH and CDR2 as LQKENI. CDR3 nucleotides: TGTGCCAGCTCACCATCGACCCCAGCGGATAATTCACCCCTCCACTTT. This translates into CASSPSTPADNSPLHF.

This clone has just a few counts. The genes are TRBV5-4 and TRBJ1-1; maybe TRBD1 (6 bases). Trimming removed 3 bases from V and 1 base from J, with 10 bases in between. CDR3 length: 14 amino acids. The germline CDR1 and CDR2 sequences are SGHNT and YYREEE (reference sequence). This chain's CDR3 is CASSSRGSNTEAFF. The CDR3 DNA is TGTGCCAGCAGCTCCAGGGGTTCGAACACTGAAGCTTTCTTT.